This T cell receptor (beta chain) was identified during a study of T cell responses to AZD1222 COVID-19 vaccine. Points on this clone: Its antigen remains unknown.

The V and J ends lost 0 bases and 2 bases, in that order; junction bases with no gene match: 4. Germline values: CDR1 SGHTS, CDR2 YDEGEE. This CDR3 has 16 residues. Whole-study results and caveats: Repertoire sampling occurred only after the peak T cell response. Following two doses of AZD1222, Spike-specific TCR breadth and depth rose. As reported, nearly half of all spike-specific TCRs target variant regions that are unmutated. In a largely white British group with more females than males, clonal diversity was possibly underestimated.

Assay used: immunoSEQ multiplex PCR; TCRdb lists only in-frame clones, some missing. This table holds about 120,000 clones, 93% found once. The TCR comes from an adult who received the AZD1222 COVID-19 vaccine. The chain carries TRBV5-8 and TRBJ2-3, with 9 bases identical to TRBD2. The specimen was peripheral blood, collected 28 days after the second AZD1222 dose. CDR3 region: CASSLDSGGYTDTQYF. The CDR3 DNA sequence: TGTGCCAGCAGCTTGGATAGCGGGGGATACACAGATACGCAGTATTTT.